This T cell receptor beta chain was identified during a study of blood T cell repertoires in COVID-19 (dated by TCRdb to about 2020). General notes on the study: The collaborator samples originated in the United States, Italy and Spain and spanned the acute and convalescent phases of COVID-19. The prospective study material was composed of cDNA or gDNA derived from T cells, B-cell-depleted T cells, or PBMCs. Subjects who had been exposed to COVID-19, were actively infected with it, or had recovered from it provided the deeply sampled blood TCRbeta repertoires that made up the dataset. The repertoires were made available in a free public database intended to serve as a resource for research on the immune response to SARS-CoV-2. The samples were drawn from two sources: the first 160 participants of the ongoing ImmuneRACE study, and 950 to 1,500 subjects contributed by 6 global collaborators. Sample metadata almost always included a de-identified subject ID, COVID-19 status, age in years and sex. Where available, HLA class I and class II types were taken from metadata supplied by the sample provider and were not determined by assay-based typing.

The collaborating institutions used their own protocols to collect whole blood in K2EDTA tubes. Collaborator samples were shipped for TCRbeta analysis as frozen whole blood, isolated PBMCs, or DNA extracted from either sample type. Paper-wide results and their limitations: How much clinical and demographic metadata was included differed by source and by participant, and the metadata was provided uncurated.

Trimming costs V 1 base and J 1 base, and their ends lie 4 bases apart. Reading the germline V gene gives CDR1 MNHEY and CDR2 SVGAGI. The CDR3 goes from the cysteine to the phenylalanine over 13 residues. Just CDR3 DNA is preserved here, 39 bases in frame from base 1. This clone was found a few times. The antigen this receptor binds is unknown. No per-base quality is available; no much larger clone lies one base away. TCRbeta CDR3 regions were amplified from genomic DNA using the immunoSEQ Assay, a bias-controlled multiplex PCR. The paper's processing steps were these. Nucleated cell counts per sample were estimated from amplification of reference gene primers within the assay. Sequence reads were collapsed and filtered to measure the absolute abundance of every unique TCRbeta CDR3 rearrangement. For each sample, productive Simpson clonality was calculated as the square root of Simpson's diversity index over productive rearrangements. TCRdb mirrors the immuneACCESS table, restricted to in-frame sequences. Some clones are absent from its copies; in checked studies, under half trace to an unresolved V gene, and the reason for the others is unknown. V, J and clone size are those of that table, while D and trimming were read from the DNA. This sample comprises 200,000 to 250,000 clones, under 90% of them detected only once. Of the sample, 3.6% falls within the top ten clones.

This receptor was identified in a woman older than 75 with acute or convalescent COVID-19. The specimen was peripheral blood. The rearrangement combines TRBV6-5 with TRBJ1-2; the D gene assignment is ambiguous. The sequence in DNA is TGTGCCAGCAGTTACTTTCGTAACTATGGCTACACCTTC. This is translated as CASSYFRNYGYTF.